This T cell receptor (beta chain) was retrieved from a study of CD8+CD57+ T cells in acquired aplastic anemia. Only patients with CD8+CD57+ cell expansion on flow cytometry were chosen for sequencing. The CDR3 has 14 residues. Germline V gene lookup returns CDR1 MNHEY and CDR2 SVGEGT. The germline V and J ends were trimmed by 2 bases and 10 bases, with 12 bases remaining between them. The study profiled TCR beta VDJ and CDR3 using genomic DNA as template. One entry per CDR3 protein, called by TCRdb with MiXCR from the reads. This table has approximately 470,000 distinct CDR3 sequences, around a third appearing once. This clonotype was detected many times.

The source of this sequence is a human donor with aplastic anemia. This chain joins TRBV6-2 or TRBV6-3 and TRBJ1-6; D perhaps matches TRBD1 (5 bases). Sequencing input: sorted CD4+, CD8+, or CD8+CD57+ T cells (not recorded which) from PBMCs. Here the CDR3 DNA reads TGTGCCAGCAGTTACGGGGCCCTAGCCTCACCCCTCCACTTT. It is translated as CASSYGALASPLHF.